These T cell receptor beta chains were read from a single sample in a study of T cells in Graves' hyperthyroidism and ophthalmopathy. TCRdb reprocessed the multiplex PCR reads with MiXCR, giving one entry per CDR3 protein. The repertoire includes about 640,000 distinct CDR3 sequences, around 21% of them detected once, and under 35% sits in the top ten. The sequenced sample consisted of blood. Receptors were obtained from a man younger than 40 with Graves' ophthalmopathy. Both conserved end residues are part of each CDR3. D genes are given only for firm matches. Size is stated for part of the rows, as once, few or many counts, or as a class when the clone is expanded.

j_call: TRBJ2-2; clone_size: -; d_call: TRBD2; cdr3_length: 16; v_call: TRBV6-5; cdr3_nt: TGTGCCAGCAGTTACCCCACTAGCGGGAGAGCCGGGGAGCTGTTTTTT; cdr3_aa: CASSYPTSGRAGELFF
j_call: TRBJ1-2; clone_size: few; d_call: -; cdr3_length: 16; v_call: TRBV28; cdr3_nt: TGTGCCAGCAGAGTCTGGACTACGGACACGACCTATGGCTACACCTTC; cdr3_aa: CASRVWTTDTTYGYTF
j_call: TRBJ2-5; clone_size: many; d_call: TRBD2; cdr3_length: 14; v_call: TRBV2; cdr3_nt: TGTGCCAGCGTTGGAGGGAGGGCCGGAGAGACCCAGTACTTC; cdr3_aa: CASVGGRAGETQYF
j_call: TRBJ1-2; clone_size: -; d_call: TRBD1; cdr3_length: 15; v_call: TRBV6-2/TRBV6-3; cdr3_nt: TGTGCCAGCAGTTACGTTGGCGACAGGGGAGATGGCTACACCTTC; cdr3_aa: CASSYVGDRGDGYTF
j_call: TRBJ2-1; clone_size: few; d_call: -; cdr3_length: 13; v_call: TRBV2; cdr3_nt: TGTGCCAGCAGGGTCGGGACGGACAATGAGCAGTTCTTC; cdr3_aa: CASRVGTDNEQFF
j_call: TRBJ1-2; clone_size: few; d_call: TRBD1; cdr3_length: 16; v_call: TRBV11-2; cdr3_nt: TGTGCCAGCAGCTTTGGACAGGGGACCCTCAATCGTGGCTACACCTTC; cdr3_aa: CASSFGQGTLNRGYTF
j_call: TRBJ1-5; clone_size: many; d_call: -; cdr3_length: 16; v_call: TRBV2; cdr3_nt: TGTGCCAGCAGTTTTTCGGGCAGTACGGCGGGTCAGCCCCAGCATTTT; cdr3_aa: CASSFSGSTAGQPQHF
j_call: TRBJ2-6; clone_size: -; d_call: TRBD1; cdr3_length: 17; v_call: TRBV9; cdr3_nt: TGTGCCAGCAGGCCGGACAGGCTGGATTCTGGGGCCAACGTCCTGACTTTC; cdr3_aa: CASRPDRLDSGANVLTF
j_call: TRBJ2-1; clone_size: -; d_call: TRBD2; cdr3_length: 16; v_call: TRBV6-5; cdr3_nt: TGTGCCAGCAGTTATATGACTAGCAAGGGCTACAATGAGCAGTTCTTC; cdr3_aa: CASSYMTSKGYNEQFF
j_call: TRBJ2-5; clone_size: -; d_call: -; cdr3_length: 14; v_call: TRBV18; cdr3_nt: TGTGCCAGCTCATCCCAGGGTCCGGGGAAGACCCAGTACTTC; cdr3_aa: CASSSQGPGKTQYF
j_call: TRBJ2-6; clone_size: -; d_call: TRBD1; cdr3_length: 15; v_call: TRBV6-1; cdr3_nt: TGTGCCAGCAGTGGACAGGGATCTGGGGCCAACGTCCTGACTTTC; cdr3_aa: CASSGQGSGANVLTF
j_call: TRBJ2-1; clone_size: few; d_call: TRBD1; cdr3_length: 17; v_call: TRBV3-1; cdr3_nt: TGTGCCAGCAGCGCCGGACAGGGGGCGATTTCCTACAATGAGCAGTTCTTC; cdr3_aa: CASSAGQGAISYNEQFF
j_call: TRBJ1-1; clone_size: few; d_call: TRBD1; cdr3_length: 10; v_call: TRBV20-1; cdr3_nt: TGCAGTGCAGTACAGGGGATAGCTTTCTTT; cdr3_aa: CSAVQGIAFF
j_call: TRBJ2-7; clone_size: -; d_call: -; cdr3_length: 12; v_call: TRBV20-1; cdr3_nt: TGCAGTGCTAGAGGAATTTCCTACGAGCAGTACTTC; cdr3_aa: CSARGISYEQYF
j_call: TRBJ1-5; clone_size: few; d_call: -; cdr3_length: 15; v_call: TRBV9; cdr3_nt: TGTGCCAGCAGCCCCCACGATGGACTTTTTCTGCCCCAGCATTTT; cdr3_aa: CASSPHDGLFLPQHF
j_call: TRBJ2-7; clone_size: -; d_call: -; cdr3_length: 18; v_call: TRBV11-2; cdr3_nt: TGTGCCAGCAGCTTAGTTCTGGCAGGGAGTATCCTCTCCTACGAGCAGTACTTC; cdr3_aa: CASSLVLAGSILSYEQYF
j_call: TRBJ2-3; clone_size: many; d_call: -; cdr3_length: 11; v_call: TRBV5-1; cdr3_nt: TGCGCCAGCAGCTCATTGGATACGCAGTATTTT; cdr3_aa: CASSSLDTQYF
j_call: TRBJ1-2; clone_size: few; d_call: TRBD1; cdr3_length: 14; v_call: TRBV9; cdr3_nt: TGTGCCAGCAGCGTCCGGGACAGGGAAGGCGGCTACACCTTC; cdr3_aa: CASSVRDREGGYTF
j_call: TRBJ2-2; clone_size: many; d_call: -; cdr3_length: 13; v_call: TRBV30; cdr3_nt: TGTGCCTGGACGGGGGCCGGCACCGGGGAGCTGTTTTTT; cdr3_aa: CAWTGAGTGELFF
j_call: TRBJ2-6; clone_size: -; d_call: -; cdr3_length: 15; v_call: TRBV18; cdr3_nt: TGTGCCAGCTCACCAGGGGTGTCTGGGGCCAACGTCCTGACTTTC; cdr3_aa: CASSPGVSGANVLTF
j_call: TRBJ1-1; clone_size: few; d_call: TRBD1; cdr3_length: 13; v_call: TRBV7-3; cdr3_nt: TGTGCCAGCAGCGTTACAGGGGTGGGTGAAGCTTTCTTT; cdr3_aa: CASSVTGVGEAFF
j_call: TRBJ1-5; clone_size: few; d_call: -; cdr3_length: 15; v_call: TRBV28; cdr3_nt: TGTGCCAGCAGCTCGGCTTTTCTTAGCAATCAGCCCCAGCATTTT; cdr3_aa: CASSSAFLSNQPQHF
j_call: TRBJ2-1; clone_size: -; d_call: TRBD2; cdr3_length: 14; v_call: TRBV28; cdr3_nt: TGTGCCAGCAGCCCATCGGGAGGGGCCAATGAGCAGTTCTTC; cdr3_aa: CASSPSGGANEQFF
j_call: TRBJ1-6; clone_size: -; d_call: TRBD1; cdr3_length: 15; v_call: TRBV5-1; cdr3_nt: TGCGCCAGCAGCTTGAGGACAGGGGGCGGTTCACCCCTCCACTTT; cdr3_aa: CASSLRTGGGSPLHF
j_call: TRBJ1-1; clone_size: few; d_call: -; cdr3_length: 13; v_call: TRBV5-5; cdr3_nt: TGTGCCAGCAGCTTGGGATGGGTGACTGAAGCTTTCTTT; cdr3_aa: CASSLGWVTEAFF
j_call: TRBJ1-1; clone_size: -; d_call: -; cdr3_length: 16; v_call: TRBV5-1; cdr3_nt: TGCGCCAGCAGCTTGGAAGGGCCCCAGGGTTACACTGAAGCTTTCTTT; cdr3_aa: CASSLEGPQGYTEAFF
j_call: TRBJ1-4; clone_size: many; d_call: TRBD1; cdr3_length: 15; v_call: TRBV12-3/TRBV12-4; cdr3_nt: TGTGCCAGCACCATTGGGACAGGGGTAGGGGAAAAACTGTTTTTT; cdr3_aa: CASTIGTGVGEKLFF
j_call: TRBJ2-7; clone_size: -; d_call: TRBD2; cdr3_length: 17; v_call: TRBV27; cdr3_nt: TGTGCCAGCAGTTTATTCTTTGCTAGCGGGACCTTTTACGAGCAGTACTTC; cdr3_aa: CASSLFFASGTFYEQYF
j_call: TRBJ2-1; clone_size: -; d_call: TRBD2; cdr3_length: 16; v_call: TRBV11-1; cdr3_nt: TGTGCCGGCAGCCTAACCGGGACTAGCGGGAGCGGTGAGCAGTTCTTC; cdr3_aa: CAGSLTGTSGSGEQFF
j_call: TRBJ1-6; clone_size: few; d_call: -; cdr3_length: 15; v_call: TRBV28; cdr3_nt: TGTGCCAGCAGTTTATTGGGGGGGCGTAATTCACCCCTCCACTTT; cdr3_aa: CASSLLGGRNSPLHF
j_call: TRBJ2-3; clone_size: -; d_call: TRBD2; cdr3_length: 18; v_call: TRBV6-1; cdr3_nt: TGTGCCAGCAGTCTTCTCGCATTCCTGGAAGCGGGAGTTGATACGCAGTATTTT; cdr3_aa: CASSLLAFLEAGVDTQYF
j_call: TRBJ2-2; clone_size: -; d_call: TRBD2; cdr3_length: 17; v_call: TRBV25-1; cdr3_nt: TGTGCCAGCAGTGAATCGACTAGCGGCCGGAACACCGGGGAGCTGTTTTTT; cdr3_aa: CASSESTSGRNTGELFF
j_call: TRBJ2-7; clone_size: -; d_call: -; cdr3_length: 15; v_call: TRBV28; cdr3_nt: TGTGCCAGCAGCCCTGGAGGGACACGAACCTACGAGCAGTACTTC; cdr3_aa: CASSPGGTRTYEQYF
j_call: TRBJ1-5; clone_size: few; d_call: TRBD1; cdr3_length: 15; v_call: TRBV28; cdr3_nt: TGTGCCAGCAGTAGTAACCAGCAGGGGGTTCAGCCCCAGCATTTT; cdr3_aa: CASSSNQQGVQPQHF
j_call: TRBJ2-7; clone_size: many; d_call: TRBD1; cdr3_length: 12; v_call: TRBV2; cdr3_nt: TGTGCCAGCCGGGACAGCGGCTACGAGCAGTACTTC; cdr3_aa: CASRDSGYEQYF
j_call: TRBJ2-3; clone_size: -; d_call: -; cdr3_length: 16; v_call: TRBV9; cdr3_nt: TGTGCCAGCAGCGTACGGCAGAGGGGAGACACAGATACGCAGTATTTT; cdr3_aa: CASSVRQRGDTDTQYF
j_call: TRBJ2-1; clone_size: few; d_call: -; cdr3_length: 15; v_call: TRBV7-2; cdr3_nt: TGTGCCAGCAGCTTAGGACCTTACCAGGGGAATGAGCAGTTCTTC; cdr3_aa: CASSLGPYQGNEQFF
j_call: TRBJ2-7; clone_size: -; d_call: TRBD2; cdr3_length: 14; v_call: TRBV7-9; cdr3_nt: TGTGCCAGCAGCCCAGCTAGCGGGAACTACGAGCAGTACTTC; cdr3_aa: CASSPASGNYEQYF
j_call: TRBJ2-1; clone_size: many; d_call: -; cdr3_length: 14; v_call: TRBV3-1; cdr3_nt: TGTGCCAGCAGCCAAGGCTTGGAAGATACGGAGCAGTTCTTC; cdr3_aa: CASSQGLEDTEQFF
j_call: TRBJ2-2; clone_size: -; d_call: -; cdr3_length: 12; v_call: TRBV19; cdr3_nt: TGTGCCAGTAGTACCAACGTCGGGGAGCTGTTTTTT; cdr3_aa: CASSTNVGELFF
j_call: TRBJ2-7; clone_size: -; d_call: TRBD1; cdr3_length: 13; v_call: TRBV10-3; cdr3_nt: TGTGCCATCGGTGGGGACAGGGATAACGAGCAGTACTTC; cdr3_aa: CAIGGDRDNEQYF
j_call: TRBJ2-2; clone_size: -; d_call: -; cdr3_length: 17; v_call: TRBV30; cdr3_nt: TGTGCCTGGAGTGTAGGGAACAGGCGTTTGAACACCGGGGAGCTGTTTTTT; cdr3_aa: CAWSVGNRRLNTGELFF
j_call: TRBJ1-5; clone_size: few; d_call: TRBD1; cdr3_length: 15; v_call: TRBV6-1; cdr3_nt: TGTGCCAGCCGCAGGGGGCATCAAGATAATCAGCCCCAGCATTTT; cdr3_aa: CASRRGHQDNQPQHF
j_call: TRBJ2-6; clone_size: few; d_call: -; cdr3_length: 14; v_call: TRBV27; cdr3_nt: TGTGCCAGCAGTAGGGCCTCTGGGGCCAACGTCCTGACTTTC; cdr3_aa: CASSRASGANVLTF
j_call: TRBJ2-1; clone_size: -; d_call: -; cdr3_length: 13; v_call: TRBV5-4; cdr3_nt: TGTGCCAGCAGCCCGAACAGGGACCATGAGCAGTTCTTC; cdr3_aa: CASSPNRDHEQFF
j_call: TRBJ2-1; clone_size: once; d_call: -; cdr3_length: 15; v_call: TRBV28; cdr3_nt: TGTGCCAGCGGGCTTGAGGGGGGGTCTTACAATGAGCAGTTCTTC; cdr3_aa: CASGLEGGSYNEQFF
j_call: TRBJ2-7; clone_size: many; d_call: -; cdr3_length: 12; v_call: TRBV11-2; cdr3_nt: TGTGCCAGCAGCTTGTGGAGGGACGAGCAGTACTTC; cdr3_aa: CASSLWRDEQYF
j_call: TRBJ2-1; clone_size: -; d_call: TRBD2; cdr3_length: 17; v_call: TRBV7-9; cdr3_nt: TGTGCCAGCAGCGATCCTTTCGGGGGACTAGATTCAAATGAGCAGTTCTTC; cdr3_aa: CASSDPFGGLDSNEQFF
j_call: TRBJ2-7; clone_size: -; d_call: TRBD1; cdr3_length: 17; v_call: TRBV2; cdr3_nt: TGTGCCAGCAGAGGACAGGGGGCTGGGGCCATCTCCTACGAGCAGTACTTC; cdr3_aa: CASRGQGAGAISYEQYF
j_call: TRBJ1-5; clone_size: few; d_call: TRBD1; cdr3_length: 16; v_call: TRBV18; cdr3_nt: TGTGCCAGCTCAGGCTCGACAGGGAATAGCAATCAGCCCCAGCATTTT; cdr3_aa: CASSGSTGNSNQPQHF
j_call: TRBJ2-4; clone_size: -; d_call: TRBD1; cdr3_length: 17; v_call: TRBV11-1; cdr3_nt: TGTGCCAGCAGCTCACCCTTTCAGCAGGGGGCTGGGGACATTCAGTACTTC; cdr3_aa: CASSSPFQQGAGDIQYF